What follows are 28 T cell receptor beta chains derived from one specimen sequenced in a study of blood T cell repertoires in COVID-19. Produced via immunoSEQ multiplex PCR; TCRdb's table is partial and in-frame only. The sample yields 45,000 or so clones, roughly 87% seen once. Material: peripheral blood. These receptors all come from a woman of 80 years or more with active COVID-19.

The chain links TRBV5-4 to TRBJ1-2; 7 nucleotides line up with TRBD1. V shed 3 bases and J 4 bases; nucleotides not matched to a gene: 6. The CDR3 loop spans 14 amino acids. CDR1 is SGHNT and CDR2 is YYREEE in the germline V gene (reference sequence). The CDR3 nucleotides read TGTGCCAGCAGCTCCCGACAGGGCCTCTATGGCTACACCTTC. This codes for CASSSRQGLYGYTF. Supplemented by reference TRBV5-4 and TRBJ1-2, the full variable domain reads ETGVTQSPTHLIKTRGQQVTLRCSSQSGHNTVSWYQQALGQGPQFIFQYYREEENGRGNFPPRFSGLQFPNYSSELNVNALELDDSALYLCASSSRQGLYGYTFGSGTRLTVV.

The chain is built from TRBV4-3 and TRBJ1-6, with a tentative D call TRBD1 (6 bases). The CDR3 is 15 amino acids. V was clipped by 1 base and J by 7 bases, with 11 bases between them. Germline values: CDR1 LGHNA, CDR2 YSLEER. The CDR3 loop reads CASSQANRANSPLHF. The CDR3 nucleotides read TGCGCCAGCAGCCAAGCTAACAGGGCGAATTCACCCCTCCACTTT.

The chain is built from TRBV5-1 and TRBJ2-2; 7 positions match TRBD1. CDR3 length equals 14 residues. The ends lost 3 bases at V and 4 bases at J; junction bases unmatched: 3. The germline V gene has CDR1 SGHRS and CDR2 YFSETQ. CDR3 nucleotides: TGCGCCAGCAGCTCAGGACAGGCCACCGGGGAGCTGTTTTTT. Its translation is CASSSGQATGELFF.

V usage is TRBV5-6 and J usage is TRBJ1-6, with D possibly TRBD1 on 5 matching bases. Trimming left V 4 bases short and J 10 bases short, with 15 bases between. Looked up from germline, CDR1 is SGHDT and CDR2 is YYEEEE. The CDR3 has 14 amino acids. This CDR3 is CASSAQGTGSPLHF. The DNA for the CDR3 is TGTGCCAGCAGCGCCCAGGGTACGGGCTCACCCCTCCACTTT.

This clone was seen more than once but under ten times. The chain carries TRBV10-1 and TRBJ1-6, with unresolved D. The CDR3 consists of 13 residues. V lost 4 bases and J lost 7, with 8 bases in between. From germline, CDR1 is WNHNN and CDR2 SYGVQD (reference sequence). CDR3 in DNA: TGCGCCAGCAGTGTGGAGGACAATTCACCCCTCCACTTT. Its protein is CASSVEDNSPLHF.

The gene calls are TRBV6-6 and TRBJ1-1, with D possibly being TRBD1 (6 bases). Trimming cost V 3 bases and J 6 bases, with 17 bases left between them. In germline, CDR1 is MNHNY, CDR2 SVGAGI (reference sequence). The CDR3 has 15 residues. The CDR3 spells CASSYSQGLTAEAFF. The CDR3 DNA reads TGTGCCAGCAGTTATTCTCAGGGGTTAACTGCTGAAGCTTTCTTT.

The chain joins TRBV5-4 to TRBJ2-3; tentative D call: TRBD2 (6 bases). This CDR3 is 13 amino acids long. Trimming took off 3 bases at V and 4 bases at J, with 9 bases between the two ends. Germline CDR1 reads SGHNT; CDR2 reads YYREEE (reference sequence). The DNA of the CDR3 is TGTGCCAGCAGCTCTGGAGGGCCAGATACGCAGTATTTT. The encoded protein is CASSSGGPDTQYF.

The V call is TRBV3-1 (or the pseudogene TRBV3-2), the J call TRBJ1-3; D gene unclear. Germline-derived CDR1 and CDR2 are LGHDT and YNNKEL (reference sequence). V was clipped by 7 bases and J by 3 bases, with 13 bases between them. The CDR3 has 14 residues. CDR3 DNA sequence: TGTGCCAGCACCCCAAGAGAGAGTGGAAACACCATATATTTT. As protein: CASTPRESGNTIYF.

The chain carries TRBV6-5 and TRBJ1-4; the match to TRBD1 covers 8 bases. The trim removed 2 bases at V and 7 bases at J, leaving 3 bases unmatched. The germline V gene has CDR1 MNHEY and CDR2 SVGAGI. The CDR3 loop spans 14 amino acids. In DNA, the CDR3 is TGTGCCAGCAGTTACGGAGACAGGGGTGAAAAACTGTTTTTT. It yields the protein CASSYGDRGEKLFF.

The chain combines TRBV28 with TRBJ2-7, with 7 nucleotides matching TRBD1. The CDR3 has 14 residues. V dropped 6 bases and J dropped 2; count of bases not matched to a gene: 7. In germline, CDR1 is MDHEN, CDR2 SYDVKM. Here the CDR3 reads CASSPTGIPYEQYF. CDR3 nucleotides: TGTGCCAGCAGCCCGACAGGGATTCCCTACGAGCAGTACTTC.

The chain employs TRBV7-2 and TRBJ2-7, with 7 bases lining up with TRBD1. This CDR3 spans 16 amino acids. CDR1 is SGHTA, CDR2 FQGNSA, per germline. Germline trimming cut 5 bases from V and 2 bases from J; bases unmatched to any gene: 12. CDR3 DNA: TGTGCCAGCAGCGCACGATCAACAGGGGCGCCCTACGAGCAGTACTTC. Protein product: CASSARSTGAPYEQYF.

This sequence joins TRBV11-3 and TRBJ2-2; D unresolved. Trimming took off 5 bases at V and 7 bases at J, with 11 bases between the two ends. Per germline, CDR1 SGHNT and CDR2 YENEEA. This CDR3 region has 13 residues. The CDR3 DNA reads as TGTGCCAGCAGCCTGAACATTGTCGGGGAGCTGTTTTTT. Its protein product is CASSLNIVGELFF.

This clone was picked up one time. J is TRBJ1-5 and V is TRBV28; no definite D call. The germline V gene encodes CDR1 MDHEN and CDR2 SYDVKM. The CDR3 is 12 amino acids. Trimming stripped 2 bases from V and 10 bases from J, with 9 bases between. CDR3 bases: TGTGCCAGCAGTTTAGCCGCGTTTCCCCAGCATTTT. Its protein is CASSLAAFPQHF.

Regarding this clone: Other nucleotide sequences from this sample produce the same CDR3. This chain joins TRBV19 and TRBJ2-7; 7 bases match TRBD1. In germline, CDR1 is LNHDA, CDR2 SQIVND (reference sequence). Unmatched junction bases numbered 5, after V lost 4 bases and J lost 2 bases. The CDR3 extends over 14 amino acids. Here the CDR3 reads CASSTGTATYEQYF. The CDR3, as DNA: TGTGCCAGTAGTACCGGGACAGCTACCTACGAGCAGTACTTC.

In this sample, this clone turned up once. In nucleotides, the CDR3 is TGTGCCAGCGACTCCGGATCGGGGGGGTACCAGCCCCAGCATTTT. This encodes CASDSGSGGYQPQHF. V usage is TRBV19 and J usage is TRBJ1-5; possibly TRBD1 for D (5 bases). Germline V gene lookup returns CDR1 LNHDA and CDR2 SQIVND (reference sequence). V lost 9 bases to trimming and J lost 7 bases, with 22 bases between them. The CDR3 extends over 15 amino acids. The variable domain in full, with the rest retrieved from reference TRBV19 and TRBJ1-5, is DGGITQSPKYLFRKEGQNVTLSCEQNLNHDAMYWYRQDPGQGLRLIYYSQIVNDFQKGDIAEGYSVSREKKESFPLTVTSAQKNPTAFYLCASDSGSGGYQPQHFGDGTRLSIL.

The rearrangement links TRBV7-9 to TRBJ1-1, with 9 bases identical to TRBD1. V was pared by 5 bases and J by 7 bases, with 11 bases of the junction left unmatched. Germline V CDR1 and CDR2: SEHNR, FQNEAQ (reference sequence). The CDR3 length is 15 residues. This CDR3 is CASSRTGARYSEAFF. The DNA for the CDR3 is TGTGCCAGCAGCAGGACAGGGGCCCGATATAGTGAAGCTTTCTTT.

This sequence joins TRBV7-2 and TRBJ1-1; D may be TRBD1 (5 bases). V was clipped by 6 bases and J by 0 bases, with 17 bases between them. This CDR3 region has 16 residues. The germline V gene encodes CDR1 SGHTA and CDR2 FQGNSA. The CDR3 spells CASSQAGGGLNTEAFF. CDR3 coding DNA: TGTGCCAGCAGTCAGGCCGGTGGGGGGTTGAACACTGAAGCTTTCTTT.

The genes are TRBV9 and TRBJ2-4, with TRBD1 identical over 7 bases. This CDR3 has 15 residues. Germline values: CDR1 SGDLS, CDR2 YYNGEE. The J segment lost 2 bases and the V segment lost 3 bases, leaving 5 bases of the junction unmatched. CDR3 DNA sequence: TGTGCCAGCAGCGGTAGACAGGGACCCAAAAACATTCAGTACTTC. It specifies CASSGRQGPKNIQYF. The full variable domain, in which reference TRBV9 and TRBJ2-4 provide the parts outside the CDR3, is DSGVTQTPKHLITATGQRVTLRCSPRSGDLSVYWYQQSLDQGLQFLIQYYNGEERAKGNILERFSAQQFPDLHSELNLSSLELGDSALYFCASSGRQGPKNIQYFGAGTRLSVL.

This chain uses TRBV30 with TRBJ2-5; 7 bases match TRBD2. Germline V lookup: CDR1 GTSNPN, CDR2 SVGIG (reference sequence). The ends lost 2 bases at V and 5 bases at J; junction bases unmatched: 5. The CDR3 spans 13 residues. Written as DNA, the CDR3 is TGTGCCTGGAGTCGTAGGGAGGGGGAGACCCAGTACTTC. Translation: CAWSRREGETQYF.

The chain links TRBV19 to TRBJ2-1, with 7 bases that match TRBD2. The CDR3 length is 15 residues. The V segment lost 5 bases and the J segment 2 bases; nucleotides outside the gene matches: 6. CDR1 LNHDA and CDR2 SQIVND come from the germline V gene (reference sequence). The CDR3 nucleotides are TGTGCCAGTAGTCCGAGCGGGGCAGCCTACAATGAGCAGTTCTTC. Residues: CASSPSGAAYNEQFF.

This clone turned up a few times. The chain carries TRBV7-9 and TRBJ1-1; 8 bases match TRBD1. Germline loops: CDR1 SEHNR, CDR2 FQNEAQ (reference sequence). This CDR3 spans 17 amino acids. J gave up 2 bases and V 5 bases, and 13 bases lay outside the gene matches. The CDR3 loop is CASSRRQGSTKNTEAFF. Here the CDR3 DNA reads TGTGCCAGCAGCCGACGACAGGGGTCCACCAAAAACACTGAAGCTTTCTTT.

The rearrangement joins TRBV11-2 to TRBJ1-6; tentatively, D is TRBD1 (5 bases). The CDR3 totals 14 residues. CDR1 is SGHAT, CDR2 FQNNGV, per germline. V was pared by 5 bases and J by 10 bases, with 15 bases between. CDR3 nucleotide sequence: TGTGCCAGCAGCCCTCGGGGGGTTGGGTCACCCCTCCACTTT. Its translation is CASSPRGVGSPLHF.

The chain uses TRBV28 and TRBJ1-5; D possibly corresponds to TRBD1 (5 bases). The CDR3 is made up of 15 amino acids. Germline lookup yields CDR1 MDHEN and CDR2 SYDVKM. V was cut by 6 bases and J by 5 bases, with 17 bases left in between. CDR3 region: CASRPVGGWHQPQHF. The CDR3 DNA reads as TGTGCCAGCAGACCGGTCGGGGGTTGGCATCAGCCCCAGCATTTT.

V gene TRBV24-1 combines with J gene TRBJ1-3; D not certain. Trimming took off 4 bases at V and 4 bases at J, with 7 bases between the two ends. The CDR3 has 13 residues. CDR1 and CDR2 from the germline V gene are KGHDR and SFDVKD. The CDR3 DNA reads TGTGCCACCAGTGAAACCACAGGAAACACCATATATTTT. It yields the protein CATSETTGNTIYF.

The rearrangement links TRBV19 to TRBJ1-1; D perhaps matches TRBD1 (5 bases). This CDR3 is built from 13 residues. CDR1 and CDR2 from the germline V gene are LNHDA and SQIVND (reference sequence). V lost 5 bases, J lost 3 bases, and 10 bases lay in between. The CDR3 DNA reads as TGTGCCAGTAGTGCGGGGGGATACACTGAAGCTTTCTTT. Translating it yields CASSAGGYTEAFF.

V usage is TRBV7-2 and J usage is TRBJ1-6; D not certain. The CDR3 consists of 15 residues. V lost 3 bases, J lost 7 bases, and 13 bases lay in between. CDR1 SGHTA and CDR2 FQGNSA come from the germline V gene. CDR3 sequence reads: CASSFERGVNSPLHF. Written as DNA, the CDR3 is TGTGCCAGCAGCTTTGAACGCGGGGTGAATTCACCCCTCCACTTT.

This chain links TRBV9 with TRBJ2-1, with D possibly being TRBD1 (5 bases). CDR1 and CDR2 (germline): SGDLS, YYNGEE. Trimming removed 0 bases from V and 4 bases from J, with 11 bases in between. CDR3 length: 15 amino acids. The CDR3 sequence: CASSVDYRPYNEQFF. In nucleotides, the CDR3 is TGTGCCAGCAGCGTAGACTACAGGCCTTACAATGAGCAGTTCTTC.

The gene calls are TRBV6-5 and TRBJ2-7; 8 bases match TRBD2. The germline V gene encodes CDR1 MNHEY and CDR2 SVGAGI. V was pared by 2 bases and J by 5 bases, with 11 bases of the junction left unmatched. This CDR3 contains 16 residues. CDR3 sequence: CASSYGPGLGANEQYF. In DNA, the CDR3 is TGTGCCAGCAGTTACGGACCGGGACTAGGGGCCAACGAGCAGTACTTC.